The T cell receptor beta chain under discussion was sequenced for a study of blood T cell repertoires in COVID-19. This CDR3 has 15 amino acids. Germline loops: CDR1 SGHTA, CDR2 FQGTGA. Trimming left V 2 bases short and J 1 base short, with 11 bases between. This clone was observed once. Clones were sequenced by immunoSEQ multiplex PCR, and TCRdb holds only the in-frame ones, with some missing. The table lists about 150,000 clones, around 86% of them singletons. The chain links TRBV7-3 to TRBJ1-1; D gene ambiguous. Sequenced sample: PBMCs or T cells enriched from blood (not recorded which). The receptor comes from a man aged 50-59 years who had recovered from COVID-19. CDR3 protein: CASSLSNTANTEAFF. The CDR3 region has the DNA TGTGCCAGCAGCTTATCAAATACAGCGAACACTGAAGCTTTCTTT. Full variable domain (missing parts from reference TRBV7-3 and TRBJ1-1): GAGVSQTPSNKVTEKGKYVELRCDPISGHTALYWYRQSLGQGPEFLIYFQGTGAADDSGLPNDRFFAVRPEGSVSTLKIQRTERGDSAVYLCASSLSNTANTEAFFGQGTRLTVV.